This TCR beta chain is from a study of T cell clonality in common variable immunodeficiency. The study, taken as a whole, reports: The cause of increased CVID clonality remains unclear without subpopulation sequencing. Repertoire-complication correlations in CVID were limited by patient heterogeneity. In common variable immunodeficiency, TCR beta chains reportedly carried fewer deletions and N-nucleotide insertions.

The table came from immunoSEQ multiplex PCR; TCRdb's copy has only in-frame clones and leaves some out. Recorded here are more than 35,000 clones, none singletons. The CDR3 runs 14 residues. Trimming took 5 bases from V and 5 from J; bases not matched to a gene: 7. Germline-derived CDR1 and CDR2 are LNHDA and SQIVND (reference sequence). This clone was seen ten or more times. The antigen is not known. The read stops 3 residues short of the end of the CDR3; the missing end is completed from the germline J gene. The sequenced material came from peripheral blood mononuclear cells. V usage is TRBV19 and J usage is TRBJ1-1; TRBD1 aligns across 8 bases. The receptor was isolated from a person between 18 and 75 years old in good health. The CDR3 reads CASSPNRGWTEAFF. The sequenced CDR3 bases are TGTGCCAGTAGTCCTAACAGGGGGTGGACTGAA.